This T cell receptor beta chain appears in the sequencing data of a study of a mutant IDH1 vaccine in newly diagnosed glioma. Sequencing used immunoSEQ multiplex PCR; TCRdb keeps in-frame clones, though not all of them. The sample has 30,000 to 35,000 clones; roughly 89% are singletons. Time point described: week 47, end of study. Doses consisted of 300 ug of mutant IDH1 20-mer peptide each, paired with topical imiquimod. The CDR3 covers 14 residues. The V gene's germline CDR1 is SGHRS and CDR2 YFSETQ. V shed 6 bases and J shed 3 bases, with 15 bases lying between them. On this clone itself: The antigen remains undetermined.

The source of this sequence is a middle-aged man with glioma. The rearrangement links TRBV5-1 to TRBJ1-1, with D unclear. The source material was PBMCs, sampled from a glioma patient whose treatment included an IDH1 peptide vaccine. This chain's CDR3 is CASTTVGSDTEAFF. For the CDR3, the DNA is TGCGCCAGCACAACAGTGGGATCGGACACTGAAGCTTTCTTT.